This T cell receptor beta chain was captured in a study of cytomegalovirus exposure and HLA in healthy donors. General study points: TCR beta chains numbering about 160 were designated cytomegalovirus-associated. Reportedly, cytomegalovirus status was diagnosed with high sensitivity and specificity. Per a prior analysis, the majority of TCR beta V segments were productive roughly 87% or roughly 30% of the time.

Notes on this clone: Its cognate antigen is unknown. The junction differs from germline at one of its ends, possibly a read error.

Amplification used 60 Vbeta primers and 13 Jbeta primers. Sequencing was performed with immunoSEQ multiplex PCR; in TCRdb, only in-frame clones are kept and a portion is missing. Its listing shows more than 45,000 clones. The sample taken for sequencing was PBMCs. This sequence was found in a middle-aged woman in good health and CMV-seronegative.

The CDR3 loop reads CASNSRGGGAISSTDKQYF. Here the CDR3 DNA reads TGCGCCAGCAACTCGCGAGGAGGGGGCGCGATCTCTAGCACAGATAAGCAGTATTTT. The V and J genes are TRBV4-1 and TRBJ2-3; D may be TRBD1 (7 bases). CDR3 length equals 19 residues. Per the germline V gene, CDR1 is MGHRA and CDR2 is YSYEKL.